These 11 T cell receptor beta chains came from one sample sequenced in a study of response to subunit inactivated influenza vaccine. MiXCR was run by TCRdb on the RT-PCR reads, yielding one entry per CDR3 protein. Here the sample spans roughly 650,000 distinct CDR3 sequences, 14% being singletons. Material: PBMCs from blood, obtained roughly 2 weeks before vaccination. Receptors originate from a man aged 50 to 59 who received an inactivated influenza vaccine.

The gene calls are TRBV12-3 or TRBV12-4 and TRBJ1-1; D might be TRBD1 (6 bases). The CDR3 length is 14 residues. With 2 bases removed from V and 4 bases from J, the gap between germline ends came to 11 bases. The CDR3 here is CASSLLGAGTEAFF. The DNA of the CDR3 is TGTGCCAGCAGTTTACTGGGGGCGGGCACTGAAGCTTTCTTT.

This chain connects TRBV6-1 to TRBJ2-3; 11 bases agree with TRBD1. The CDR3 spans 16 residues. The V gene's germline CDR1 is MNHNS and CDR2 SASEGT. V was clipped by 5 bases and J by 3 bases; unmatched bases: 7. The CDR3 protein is CASSRTGGLGTDTQYF. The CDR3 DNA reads TGTGCCAGCAGTCGGACAGGGGGCTTAGGGACAGATACGCAGTATTTT.

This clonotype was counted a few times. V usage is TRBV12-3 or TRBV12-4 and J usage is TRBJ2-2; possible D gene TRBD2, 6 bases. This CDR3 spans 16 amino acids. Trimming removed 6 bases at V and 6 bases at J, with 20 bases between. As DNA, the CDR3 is TGTGCCAGCAGCCGGGGGATAGGGCTGATGGCCGGGGAGCTGTTTTTT. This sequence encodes CASSRGIGLMAGELFF.

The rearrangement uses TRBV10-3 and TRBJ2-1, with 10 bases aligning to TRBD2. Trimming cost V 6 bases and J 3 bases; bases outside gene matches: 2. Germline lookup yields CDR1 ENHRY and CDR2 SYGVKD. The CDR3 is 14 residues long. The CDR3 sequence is CAIREREGYNEQFF. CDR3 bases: TGTGCCATCAGGGAGCGGGAGGGCTACAATGAGCAGTTCTTC.

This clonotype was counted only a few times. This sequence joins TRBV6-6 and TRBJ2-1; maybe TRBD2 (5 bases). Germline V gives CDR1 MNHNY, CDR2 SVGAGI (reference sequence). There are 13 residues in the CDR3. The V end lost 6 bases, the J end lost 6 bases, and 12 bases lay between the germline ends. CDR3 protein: CASSSGSVNEQFF. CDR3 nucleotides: TGTGCCAGCAGCTCGGGGAGCGTCAATGAGCAGTTCTTC.

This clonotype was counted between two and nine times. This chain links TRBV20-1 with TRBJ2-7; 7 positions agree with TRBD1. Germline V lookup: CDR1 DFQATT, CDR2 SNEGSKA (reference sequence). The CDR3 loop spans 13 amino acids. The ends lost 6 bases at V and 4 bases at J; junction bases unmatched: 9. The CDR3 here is CSAITGVGYEQYF. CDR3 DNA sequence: TGCAGTGCCATTACAGGGGTTGGTTACGAGCAGTACTTC.

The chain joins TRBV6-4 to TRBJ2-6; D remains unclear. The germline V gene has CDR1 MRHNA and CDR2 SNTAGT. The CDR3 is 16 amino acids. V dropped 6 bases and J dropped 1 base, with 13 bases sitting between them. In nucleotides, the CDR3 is TGTGCCAGCAGACAGACCACCGGTTCTGGGGCCAACGTCCTGACTTTC. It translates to CASRQTTGSGANVLTF.

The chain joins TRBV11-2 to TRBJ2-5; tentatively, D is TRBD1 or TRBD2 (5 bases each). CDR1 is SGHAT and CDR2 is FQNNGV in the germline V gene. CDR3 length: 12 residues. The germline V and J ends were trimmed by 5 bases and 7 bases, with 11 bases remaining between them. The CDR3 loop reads CASSPDGATQYF. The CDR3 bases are TGTGCCAGCAGCCCTGACGGGGCGACCCAGTACTTC.

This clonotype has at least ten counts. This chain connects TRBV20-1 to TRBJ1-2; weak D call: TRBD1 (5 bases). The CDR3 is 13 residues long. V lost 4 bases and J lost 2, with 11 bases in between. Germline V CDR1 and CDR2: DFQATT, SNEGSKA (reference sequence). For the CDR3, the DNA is TGCAGTGCTAAGACGACAGACAACTATGGCTACACCTTC. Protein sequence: CSAKTTDNYGYTF.

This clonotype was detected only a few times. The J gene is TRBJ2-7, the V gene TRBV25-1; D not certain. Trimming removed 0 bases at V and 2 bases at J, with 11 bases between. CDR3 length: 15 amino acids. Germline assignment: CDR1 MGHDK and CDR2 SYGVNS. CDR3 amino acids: CASSEYYAGTYEQYF. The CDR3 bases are TGTGCCAGCAGTGAATATTACGCCGGTACCTACGAGCAGTACTTC.

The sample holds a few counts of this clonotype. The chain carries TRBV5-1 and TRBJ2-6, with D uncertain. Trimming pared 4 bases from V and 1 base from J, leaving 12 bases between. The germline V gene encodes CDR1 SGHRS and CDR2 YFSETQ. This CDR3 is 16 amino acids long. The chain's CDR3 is CASSPGSNSGANVLTF. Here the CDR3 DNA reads TGCGCCAGCAGCCCTGGATCAAATTCTGGGGCCAACGTCCTGACTTTC.